This T cell receptor beta chain was captured in a study of shared clonotypes between healthy human individuals. Findings and limits, study-wide: A handful of donors had approximately 4.6% of their naive CD4 clonotypes in common. Memory subsets generally showed lower estimated richness than naive subsets. The diversity represented, both genetic and in exposure history, was limited by few donors.

CD4+ cell separation produced CD45RA+ naive and CD45RA-negative memory subsets. Germline CDR1 reads SGHTA; CDR2 reads FQGNSA. The CDR3 loop spans 14 amino acids. Between the trimmed V and J ends, which lost 7 bases and 2 bases, there was a span of 15 bases. Sequencing was performed with immunoSEQ multiplex PCR; in TCRdb, only in-frame clones are kept and a portion is missing. In the table there are 950,000 to 1,300,000 clones, about 75% of which are singletons. As regards this clone: Its antigen is undetermined.

This rearrangement joins TRBV7-2 to TRBJ2-7; D is perhaps TRBD2 (7 bases). This TCR was sampled from a man younger than 30 in good health. Sequences were obtained from memory CD4+ T cells sorted from blood. Stated subset: CD45RA-negative fraction. CDR3 coding DNA: TGTGCCAGCAAAAGGGGGGGATCGGCCTACGAGCAGTACTTC. Its translation is CASKRGGSAYEQYF.